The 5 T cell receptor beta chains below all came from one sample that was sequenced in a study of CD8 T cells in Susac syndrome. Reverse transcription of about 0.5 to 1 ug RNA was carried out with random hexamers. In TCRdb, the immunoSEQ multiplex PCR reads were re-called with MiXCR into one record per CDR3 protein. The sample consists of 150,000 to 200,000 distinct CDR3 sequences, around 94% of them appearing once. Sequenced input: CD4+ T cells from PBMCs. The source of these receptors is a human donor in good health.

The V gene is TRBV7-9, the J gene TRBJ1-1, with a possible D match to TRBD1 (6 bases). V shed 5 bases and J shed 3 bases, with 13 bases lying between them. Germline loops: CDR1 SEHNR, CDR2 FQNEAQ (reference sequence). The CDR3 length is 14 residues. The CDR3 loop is CASSPGRGDTEAFF. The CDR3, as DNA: TGTGCCAGCAGCCCAGGCAGGGGAGACACTGAAGCTTTCTTT. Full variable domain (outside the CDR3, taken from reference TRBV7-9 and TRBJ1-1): DTGVSQNPRHKITKRGQNVTFRCDPISEHNRLYWYRQTLGQGPEFLTYFQNEAQLEKSRLLSDRFSAERPKGSFSTLEIQRTEQGDSAMYLCASSPGRGDTEAFFGQGTRLTVV.

The CDR3 region is CASSSVYQPQHF. The DNA for the CDR3 is TGTGCCAGCAGTTCTGTGTATCAGCCCCAGCATTTT. The J gene is TRBJ1-5, the V gene TRBV12-3 or TRBV12-4; D is unclear. V lost 4 bases and J 5 bases, leaving 6 bases between the germline ends. The CDR3 extends over 12 amino acids.

For the CDR3, the DNA is TGCAGTGCTAGTAAAGGAGGGCAGCCCCAGCATTTT. It yields the protein CSASKGGQPQHF. The V call is TRBV20-1, the J call TRBJ1-5; D unresolved. The CDR3 sequence is 12 residues long. CDR1 is DFQATT and CDR2 is SNEGSKA in the germline V gene (reference sequence). V was clipped by 3 bases and J by 7 bases, with 10 bases between them.

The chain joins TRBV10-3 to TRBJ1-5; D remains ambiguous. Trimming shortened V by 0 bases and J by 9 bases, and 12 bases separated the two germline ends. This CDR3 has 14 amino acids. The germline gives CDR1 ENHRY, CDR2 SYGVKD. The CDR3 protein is CAISESRAAGPQHF. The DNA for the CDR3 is TGTGCCATCAGTGAGTCGAGGGCGGCCGGGCCCCAGCATTTT.

DNA of the CDR3: TGTGCCAGCAGCGAACAGGGGGGGACTGAAGCTTTCTTT. It codes for CASSEQGGTEAFF. The chain couples TRBV25-1 to TRBJ1-1; 8 nucleotides match TRBD1. The CDR3 has 13 residues. Trimming took 6 bases from V and 5 from J; bases not matched to a gene: 5. Germline V gene data show CDR1 as MGHDK and CDR2 as SYGVNS.